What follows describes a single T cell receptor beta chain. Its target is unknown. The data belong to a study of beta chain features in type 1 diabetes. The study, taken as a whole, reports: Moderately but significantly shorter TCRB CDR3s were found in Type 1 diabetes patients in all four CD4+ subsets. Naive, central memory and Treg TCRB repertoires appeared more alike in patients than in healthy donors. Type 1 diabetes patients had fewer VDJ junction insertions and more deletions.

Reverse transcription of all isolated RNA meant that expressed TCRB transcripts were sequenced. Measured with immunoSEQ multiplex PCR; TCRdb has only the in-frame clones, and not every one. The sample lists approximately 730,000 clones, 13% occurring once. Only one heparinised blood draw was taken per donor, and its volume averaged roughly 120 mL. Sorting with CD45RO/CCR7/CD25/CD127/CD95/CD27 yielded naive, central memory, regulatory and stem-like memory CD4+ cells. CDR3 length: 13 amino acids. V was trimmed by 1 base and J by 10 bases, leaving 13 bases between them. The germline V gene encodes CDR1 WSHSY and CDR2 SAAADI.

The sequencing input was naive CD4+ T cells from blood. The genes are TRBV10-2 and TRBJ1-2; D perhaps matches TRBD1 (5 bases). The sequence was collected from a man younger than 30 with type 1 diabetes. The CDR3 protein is CASSELAGGDYTF. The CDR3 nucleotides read TGCGCCAGCAGTGAGTTGGCAGGAGGGGACTACACCTTC.